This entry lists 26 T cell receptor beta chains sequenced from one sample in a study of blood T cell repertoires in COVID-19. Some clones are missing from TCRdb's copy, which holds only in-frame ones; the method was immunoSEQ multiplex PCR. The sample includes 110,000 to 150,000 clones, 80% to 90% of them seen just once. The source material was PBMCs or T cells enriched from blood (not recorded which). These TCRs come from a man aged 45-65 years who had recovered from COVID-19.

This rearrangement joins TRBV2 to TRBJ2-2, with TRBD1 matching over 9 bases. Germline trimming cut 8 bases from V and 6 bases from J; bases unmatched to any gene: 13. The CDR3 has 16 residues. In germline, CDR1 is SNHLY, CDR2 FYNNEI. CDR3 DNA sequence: TGTGCCAGCCGCCCGGGACAGGGTTTCCTTCCCGGGGAGCTGTTTTTT. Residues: CASRPGQGFLPGELFF.

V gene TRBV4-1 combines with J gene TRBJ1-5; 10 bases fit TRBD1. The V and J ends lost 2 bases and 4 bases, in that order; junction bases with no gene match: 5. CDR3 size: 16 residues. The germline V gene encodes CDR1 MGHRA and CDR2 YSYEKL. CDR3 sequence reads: CASSQPGTGVNQPQHF. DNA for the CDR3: TGCGCCAGCAGCCAACCCGGGACAGGGGTTAATCAGCCCCAGCATTTT.

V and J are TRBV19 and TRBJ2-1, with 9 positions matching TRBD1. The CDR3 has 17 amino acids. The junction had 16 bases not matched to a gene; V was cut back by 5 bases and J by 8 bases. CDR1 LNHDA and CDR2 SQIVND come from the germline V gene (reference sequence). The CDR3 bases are TGTGCCAGTAGTTTGCGAATTCCGGGACAGGGATCCGATGAGCAGTTCTTC. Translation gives CASSLRIPGQGSDEQFF.

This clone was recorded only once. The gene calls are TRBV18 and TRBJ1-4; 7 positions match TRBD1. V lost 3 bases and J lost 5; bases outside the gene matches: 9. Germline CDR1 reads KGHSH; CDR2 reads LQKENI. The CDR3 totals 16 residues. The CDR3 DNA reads TGTGCCAGCTCACCGAGAGAGGACAGGACAAATGAAAAACTGTTTTTT. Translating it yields CASSPREDRTNEKLFF.

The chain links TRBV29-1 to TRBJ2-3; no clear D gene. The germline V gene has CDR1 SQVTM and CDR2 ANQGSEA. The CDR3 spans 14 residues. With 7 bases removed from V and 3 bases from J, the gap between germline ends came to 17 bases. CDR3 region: CSGSPGARTDTQYF. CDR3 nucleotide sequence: TGCAGCGGGTCCCCCGGCGCCAGGACAGATACGCAGTATTTT.

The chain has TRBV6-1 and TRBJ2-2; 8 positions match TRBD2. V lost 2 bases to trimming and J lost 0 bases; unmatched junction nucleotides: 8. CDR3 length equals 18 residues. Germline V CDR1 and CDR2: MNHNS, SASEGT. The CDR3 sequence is CASSEFRTSRSNTGELFF. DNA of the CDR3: TGTGCCAGCAGTGAATTTCGGACTAGCCGGTCGAACACCGGGGAGCTGTTTTTT.

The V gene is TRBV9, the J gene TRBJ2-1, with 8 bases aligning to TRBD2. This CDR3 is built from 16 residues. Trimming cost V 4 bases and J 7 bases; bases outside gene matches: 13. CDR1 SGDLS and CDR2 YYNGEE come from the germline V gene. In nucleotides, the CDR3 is TGTGCCAGCAGCATAAACACGCTAGCGGGTGGGAATGAGCAGTTCTTC. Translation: CASSINTLAGGNEQFF.

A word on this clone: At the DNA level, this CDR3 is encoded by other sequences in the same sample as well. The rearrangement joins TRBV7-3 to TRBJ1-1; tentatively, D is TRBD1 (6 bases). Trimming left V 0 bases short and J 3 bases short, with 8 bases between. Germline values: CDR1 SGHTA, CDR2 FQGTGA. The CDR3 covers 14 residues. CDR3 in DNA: TGTGCCAGCAGCTTAACGGGGGCCGACACTGAAGCTTTCTTT. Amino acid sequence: CASSLTGADTEAFF.

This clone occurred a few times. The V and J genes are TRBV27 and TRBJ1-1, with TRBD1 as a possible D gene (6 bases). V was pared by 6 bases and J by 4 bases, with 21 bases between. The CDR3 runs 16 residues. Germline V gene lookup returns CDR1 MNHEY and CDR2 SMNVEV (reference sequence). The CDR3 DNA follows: TGTGCCAGCAGGGACAGTTTGGGTGGGGACACCACTGAAGCTTTCTTT. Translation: CASRDSLGGDTTEAFF.

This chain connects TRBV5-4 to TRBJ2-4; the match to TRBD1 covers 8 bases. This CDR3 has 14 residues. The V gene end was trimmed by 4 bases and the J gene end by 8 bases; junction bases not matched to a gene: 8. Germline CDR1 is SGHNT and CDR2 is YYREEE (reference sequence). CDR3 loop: CASSPDRGGDIQYF. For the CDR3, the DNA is TGTGCCAGCAGCCCAGACAGGGGTGGAGACATTCAGTACTTC.

The CDR3: CASSLFGLAGGSEQYF. The CDR3 DNA reads TGTGCCAGCAGCTTGTTCGGGCTAGCGGGAGGCTCGGAGCAGTACTTC. The gene calls are TRBV5-6 and TRBJ2-7; TRBD2 aligns across 11 bases. CDR1 and CDR2 (germline): SGHDT, YYEEEE. This CDR3 is 16 amino acids long. Trimming removed 1 base from V and 7 bases from J; junction bases left unmatched: 10.

CDR3 DNA sequence: TGTGCCAGCAGACCACAGGGGCTCGGAGGGAATGAAAAACTGTTTTTT. Amino acid sequence: CASRPQGLGGNEKLFF. V gene TRBV28 combines with J gene TRBJ1-4, with 7 bases identical to TRBD1. Germline lookup yields CDR1 MDHEN and CDR2 SYDVKM. After removal of 6 bases from V and 5 bases from J, the junction contained 12 bases not matched to a gene. This CDR3 contains 16 residues. The full variable domain, with the rest looked up from reference TRBV28 and TRBJ1-4, is DVKVTQSSRYLVKRTGEKVFLECVQDMDHENMFWYRQDPGLGLRLIYFSYDVKMKEKGDIPEGYSVSREKKERFSLILESASTNQTSMYLCASRPQGLGGNEKLFFGSGTQLSVL.

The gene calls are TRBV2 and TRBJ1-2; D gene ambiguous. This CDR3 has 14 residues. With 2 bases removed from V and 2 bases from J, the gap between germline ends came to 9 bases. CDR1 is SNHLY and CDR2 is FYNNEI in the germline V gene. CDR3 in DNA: TGTGCCAGCAGTGAACCGGCAGGAAACTATGGCTACACCTTC. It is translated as CASSEPAGNYGYTF.

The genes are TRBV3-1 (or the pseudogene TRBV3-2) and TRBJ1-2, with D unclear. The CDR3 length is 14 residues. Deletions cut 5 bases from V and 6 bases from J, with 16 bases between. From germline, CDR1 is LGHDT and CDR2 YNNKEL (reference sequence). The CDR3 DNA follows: TGTGCCAGCAGCTTATCATTGGGAGGGAATGGCTACACCTTC. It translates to CASSLSLGGNGYTF.

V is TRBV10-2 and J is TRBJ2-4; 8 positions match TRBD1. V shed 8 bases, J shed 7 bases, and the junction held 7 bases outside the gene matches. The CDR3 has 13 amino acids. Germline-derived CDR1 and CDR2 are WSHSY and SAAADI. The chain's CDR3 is CASEGQGSNIQYF. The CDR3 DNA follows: TGCGCCAGCGAAGGACAGGGATCGAACATTCAGTACTTC.

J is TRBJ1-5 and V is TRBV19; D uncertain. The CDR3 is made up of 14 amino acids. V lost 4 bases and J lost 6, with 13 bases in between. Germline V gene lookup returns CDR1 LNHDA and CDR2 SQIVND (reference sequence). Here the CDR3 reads CASSKRQEGQPQHF. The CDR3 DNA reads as TGTGCCAGTAGTAAGCGCCAGGAGGGTCAGCCCCAGCATTTT.

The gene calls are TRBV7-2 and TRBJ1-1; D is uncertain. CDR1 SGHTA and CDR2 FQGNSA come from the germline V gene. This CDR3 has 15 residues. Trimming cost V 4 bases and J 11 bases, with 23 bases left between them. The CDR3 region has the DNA TGTGCCAGCAGCTCACGCGGGGTAGGGAGCGGGGATGCTTTCTTT. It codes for CASSSRGVGSGDAFF.

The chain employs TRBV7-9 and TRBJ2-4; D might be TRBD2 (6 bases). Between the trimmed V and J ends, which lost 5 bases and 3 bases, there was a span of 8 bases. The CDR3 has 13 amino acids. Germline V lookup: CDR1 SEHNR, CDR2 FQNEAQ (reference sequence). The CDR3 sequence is CASSGLNKNIQYF. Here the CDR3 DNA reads TGTGCCAGCAGCGGACTAAACAAAAACATTCAGTACTTC.

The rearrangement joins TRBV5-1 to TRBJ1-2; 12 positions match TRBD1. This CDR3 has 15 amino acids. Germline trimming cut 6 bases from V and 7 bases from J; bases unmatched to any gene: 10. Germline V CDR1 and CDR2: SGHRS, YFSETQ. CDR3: CASTSLGTGGFGYTF. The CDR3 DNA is TGCGCCAGCACCTCCCTCGGGACAGGGGGCTTTGGCTACACCTTC. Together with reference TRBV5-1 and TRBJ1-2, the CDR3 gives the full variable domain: KAGVTQTPRYLIKTRGQQVTLSCSPISGHRSVSWYQQTPGQGLQFLFEYFSETQRNKGNFPGRFSGRQFSNSRSEMNVSTLELGDSALYLCASTSLGTGGFGYTFGSGTRLTVV.

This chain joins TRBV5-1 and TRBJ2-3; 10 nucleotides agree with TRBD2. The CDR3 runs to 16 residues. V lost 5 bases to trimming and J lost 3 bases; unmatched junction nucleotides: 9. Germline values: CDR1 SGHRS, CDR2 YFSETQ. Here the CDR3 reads CASRSGTSVETDTQYF. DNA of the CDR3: TGCGCCAGCAGGTCCGGGACTAGCGTAGAGACAGATACGCAGTATTTT.

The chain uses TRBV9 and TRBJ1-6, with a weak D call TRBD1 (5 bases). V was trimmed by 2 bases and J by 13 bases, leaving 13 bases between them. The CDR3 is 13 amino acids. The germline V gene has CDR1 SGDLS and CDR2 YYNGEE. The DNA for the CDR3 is TGTGCCAGCAGCGTCCGTGGGGCCCCCCCCCTCCACTTT. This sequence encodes CASSVRGAPPLHF.

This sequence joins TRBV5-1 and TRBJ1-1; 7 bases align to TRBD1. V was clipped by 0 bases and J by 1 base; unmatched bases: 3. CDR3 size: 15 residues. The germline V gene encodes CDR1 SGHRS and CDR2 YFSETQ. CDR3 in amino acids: CASSLAGQKNTEAFF. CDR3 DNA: TGCGCCAGCAGCTTGGCGGGACAGAAGAACACTGAAGCTTTCTTT. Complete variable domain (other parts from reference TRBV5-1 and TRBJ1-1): KAGVTQTPRYLIKTRGQQVTLSCSPISGHRSVSWYQQTPGQGLQFLFEYFSETQRNKGNFPGRFSGRQFSNSRSEMNVSTLELGDSALYLCASSLAGQKNTEAFFGQGTRLTVV.

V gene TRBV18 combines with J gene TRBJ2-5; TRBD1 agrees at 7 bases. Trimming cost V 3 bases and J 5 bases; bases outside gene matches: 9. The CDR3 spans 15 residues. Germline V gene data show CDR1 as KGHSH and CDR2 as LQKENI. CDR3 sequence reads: CASSPKTGSEETQYF. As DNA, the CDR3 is TGTGCCAGCTCACCTAAGACAGGGTCGGAGGAGACCCAGTACTTC.

The CDR3 sequence is CASSLGGPSSYNEQFF. DNA of the CDR3: TGTGCCAGCAGCTTGGGAGGGCCTAGCTCCTACAATGAGCAGTTCTTC. The chain combines TRBV5-4 with TRBJ2-1; possible D gene TRBD2, 5 bases. The germline gives CDR1 SGHNT, CDR2 YYREEE (reference sequence). Trimming pared 0 bases from V and 0 bases from J, leaving 10 bases between. The CDR3 has 16 residues.

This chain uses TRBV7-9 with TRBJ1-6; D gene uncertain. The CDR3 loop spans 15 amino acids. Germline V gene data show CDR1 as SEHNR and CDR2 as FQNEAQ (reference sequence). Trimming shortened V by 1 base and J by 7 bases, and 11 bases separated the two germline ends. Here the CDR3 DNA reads TGTGCCAGCAGCTTAGAAGGCTTCGGGAATTCACCCCTCCACTTT. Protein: CASSLEGFGNSPLHF.

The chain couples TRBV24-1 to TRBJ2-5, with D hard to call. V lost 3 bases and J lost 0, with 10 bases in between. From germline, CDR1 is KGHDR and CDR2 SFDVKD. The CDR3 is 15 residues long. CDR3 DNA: TGTGCCACCAGTGATGGAAGCCGGGACCAAGAGACCCAGTACTTC. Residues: CATSDGSRDQETQYF.